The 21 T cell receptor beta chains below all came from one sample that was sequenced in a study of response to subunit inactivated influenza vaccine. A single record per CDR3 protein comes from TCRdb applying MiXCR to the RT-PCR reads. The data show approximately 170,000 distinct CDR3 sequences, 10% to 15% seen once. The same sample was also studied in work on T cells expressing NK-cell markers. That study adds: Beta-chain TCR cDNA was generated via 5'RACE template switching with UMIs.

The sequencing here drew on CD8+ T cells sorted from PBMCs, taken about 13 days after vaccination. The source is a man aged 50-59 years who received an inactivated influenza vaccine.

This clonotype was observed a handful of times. For the CDR3, the DNA is TGTGCCATCAGTGAACAGGGGCGAGGGGAGACCCAGTACTTC. Protein sequence: CAISEQGRGETQYF. The J gene is TRBJ2-5, the V gene TRBV10-3; TRBD1 aligns across 7 bases. Looked up from germline, CDR1 is ENHRY and CDR2 is SYGVKD. The V and J ends lost 3 bases and 5 bases, in that order; junction bases with no gene match: 6. This CDR3 comprises 14 residues.

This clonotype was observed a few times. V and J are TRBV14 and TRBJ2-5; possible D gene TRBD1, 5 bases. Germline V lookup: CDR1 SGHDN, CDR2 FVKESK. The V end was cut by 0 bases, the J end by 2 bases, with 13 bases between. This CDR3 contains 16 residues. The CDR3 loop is CASSQDGLAGQETQYF. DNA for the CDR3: TGTGCCAGCAGCCAAGATGGTCTGGCAGGGCAAGAGACCCAGTACTTC.

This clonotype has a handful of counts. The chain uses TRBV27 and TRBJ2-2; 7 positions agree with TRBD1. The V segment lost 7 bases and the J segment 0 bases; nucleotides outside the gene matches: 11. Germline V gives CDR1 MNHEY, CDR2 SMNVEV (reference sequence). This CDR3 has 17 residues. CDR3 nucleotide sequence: TGTGCCAGCAATCCGTCAGGGGGATTGGCGAACACCGGGGAGCTGTTTTTT. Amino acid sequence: CASNPSGGLANTGELFF.

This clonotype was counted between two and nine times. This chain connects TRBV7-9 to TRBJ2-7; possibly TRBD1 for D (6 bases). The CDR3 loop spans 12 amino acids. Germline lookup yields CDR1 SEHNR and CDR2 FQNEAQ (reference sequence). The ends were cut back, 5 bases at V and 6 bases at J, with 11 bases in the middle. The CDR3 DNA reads TGTGCCAGCAGCCAGGGGATGGTCGAGCAGTACTTC. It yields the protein CASSQGMVEQYF.

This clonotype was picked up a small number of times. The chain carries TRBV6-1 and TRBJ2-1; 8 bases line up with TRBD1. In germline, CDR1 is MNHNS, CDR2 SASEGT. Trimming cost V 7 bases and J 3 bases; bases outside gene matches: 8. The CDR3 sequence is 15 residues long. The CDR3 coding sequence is TGTGCCAGCACCTGGGGGACAGGATACTACAATGAGCAGTTCTTC. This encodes CASTWGTGYYNEQFF.

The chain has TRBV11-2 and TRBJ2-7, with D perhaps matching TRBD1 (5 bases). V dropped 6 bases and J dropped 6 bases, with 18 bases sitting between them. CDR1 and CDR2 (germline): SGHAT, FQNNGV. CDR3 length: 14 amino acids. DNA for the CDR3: TGTGCCAGCAGTACAACCGGGTCTAGGGGCGAGCAGTACTTC. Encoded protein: CASSTTGSRGEQYF.

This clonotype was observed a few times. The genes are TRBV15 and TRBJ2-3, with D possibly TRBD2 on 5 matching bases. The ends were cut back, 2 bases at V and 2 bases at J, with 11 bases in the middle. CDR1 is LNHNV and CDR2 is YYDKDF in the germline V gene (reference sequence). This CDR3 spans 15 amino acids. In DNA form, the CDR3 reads TGTGCCACCAGCAGACATGCCGGGGACACAGATACGCAGTATTTT. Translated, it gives CATSRHAGDTDTQYF. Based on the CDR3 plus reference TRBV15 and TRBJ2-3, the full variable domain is DAMVIQNPRYQVTQFGKPVTLSCSQTLNHNVMYWYQQKSSQAPKLLFHYYDKDFNNEADTPDNFQSRRPNTSFCFLDIRSPGLGDTAMYLCATSRHAGDTDTQYFGPGTRLTVL.

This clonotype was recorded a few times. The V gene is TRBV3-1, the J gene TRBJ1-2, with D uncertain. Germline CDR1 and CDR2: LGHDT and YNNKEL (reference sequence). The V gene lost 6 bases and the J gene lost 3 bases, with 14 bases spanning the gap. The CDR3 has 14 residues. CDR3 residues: CASRQAGSYYGYTF. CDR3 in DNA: TGTGCCAGCAGGCAGGCCGGGTCCTACTATGGCTACACCTTC.

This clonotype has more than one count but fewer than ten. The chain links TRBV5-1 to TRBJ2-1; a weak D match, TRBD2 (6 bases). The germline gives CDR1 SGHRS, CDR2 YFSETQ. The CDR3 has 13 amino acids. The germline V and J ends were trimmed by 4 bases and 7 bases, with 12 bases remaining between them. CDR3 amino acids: CASSGGTRNEQFF. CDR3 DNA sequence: TGCGCCAGCAGCGGCGGGACTCGTAATGAGCAGTTCTTC.

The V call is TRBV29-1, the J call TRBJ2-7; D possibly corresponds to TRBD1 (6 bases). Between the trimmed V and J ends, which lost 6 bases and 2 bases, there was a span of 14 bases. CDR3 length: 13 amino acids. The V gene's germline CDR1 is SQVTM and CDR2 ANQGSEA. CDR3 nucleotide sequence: TGCAGCGTGGAGACAGGAAACGCCTACGAGCAGTACTTC. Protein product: CSVETGNAYEQYF.

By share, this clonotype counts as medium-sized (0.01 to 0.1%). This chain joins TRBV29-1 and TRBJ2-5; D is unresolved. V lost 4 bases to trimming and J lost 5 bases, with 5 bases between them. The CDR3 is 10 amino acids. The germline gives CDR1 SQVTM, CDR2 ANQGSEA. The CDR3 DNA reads TGCAGCGTTGTATTCGAGACCCAGTACTTC. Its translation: CSVVFETQYF.

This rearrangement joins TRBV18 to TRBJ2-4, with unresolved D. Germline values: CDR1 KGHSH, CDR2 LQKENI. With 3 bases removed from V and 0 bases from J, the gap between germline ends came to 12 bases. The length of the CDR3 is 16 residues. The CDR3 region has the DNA TGTGCCAGCTCACCTTTCAGACGCTTAGCCAAAAACATTCAGTACTTC. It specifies CASSPFRRLAKNIQYF.

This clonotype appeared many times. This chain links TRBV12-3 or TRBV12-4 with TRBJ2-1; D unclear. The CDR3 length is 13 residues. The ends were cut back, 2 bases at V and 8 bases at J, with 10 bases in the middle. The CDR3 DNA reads TGTGCCAGCAGTTTATTAACAATGGATGAGCAGTTCTTC. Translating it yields CASSLLTMDEQFF.

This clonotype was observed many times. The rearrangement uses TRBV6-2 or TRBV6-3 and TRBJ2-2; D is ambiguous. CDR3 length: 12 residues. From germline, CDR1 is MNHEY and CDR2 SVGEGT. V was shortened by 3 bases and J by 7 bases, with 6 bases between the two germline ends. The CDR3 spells CASSYFDGELFF. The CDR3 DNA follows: TGTGCCAGCAGTTATTTCGACGGGGAGCTGTTTTTT.

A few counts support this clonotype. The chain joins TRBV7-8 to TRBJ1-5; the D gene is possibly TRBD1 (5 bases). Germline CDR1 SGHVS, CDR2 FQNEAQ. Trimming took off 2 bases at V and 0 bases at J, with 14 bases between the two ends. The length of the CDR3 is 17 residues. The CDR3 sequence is CASSLYQGMYSNQPQHF. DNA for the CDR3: TGTGCCAGCAGCTTATATCAGGGCATGTATAGCAATCAGCCCCAGCATTTT.

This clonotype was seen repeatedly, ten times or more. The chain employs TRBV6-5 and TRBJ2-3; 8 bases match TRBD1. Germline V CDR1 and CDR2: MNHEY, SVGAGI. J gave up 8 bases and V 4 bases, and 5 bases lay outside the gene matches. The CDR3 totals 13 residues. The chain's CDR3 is CASSWDRRATQYF. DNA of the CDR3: TGTGCCAGCAGTTGGGACAGGCGCGCTACGCAGTATTTT.

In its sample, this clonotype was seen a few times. CDR3 loop: CASSLGFPGGGNTEAFF. The CDR3 region has the DNA TGTGCCAGCAGTTTAGGTTTCCCAGGGGGCGGGAACACTGAAGCTTTCTTT. The chain joins TRBV28 to TRBJ1-1, with TRBD1 identical over 8 bases. CDR1 and CDR2 (germline): MDHEN, SYDVKM. The V segment lost 2 bases and the J segment 1 base; nucleotides outside the gene matches: 9. The length of the CDR3 is 17 residues.

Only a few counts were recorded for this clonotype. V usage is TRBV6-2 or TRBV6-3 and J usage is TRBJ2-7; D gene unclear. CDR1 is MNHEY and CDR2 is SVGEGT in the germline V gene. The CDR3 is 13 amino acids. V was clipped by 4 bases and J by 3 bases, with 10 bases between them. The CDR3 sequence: CASSLLINYEQYF. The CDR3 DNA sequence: TGTGCCAGCAGTTTACTCATAAACTACGAGCAGTACTTC.

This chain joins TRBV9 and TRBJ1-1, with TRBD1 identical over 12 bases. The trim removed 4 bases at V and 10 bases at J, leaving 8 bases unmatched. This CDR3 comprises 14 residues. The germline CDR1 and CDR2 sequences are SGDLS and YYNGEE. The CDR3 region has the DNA TGTGCCAGCAGCTTTGGGACAGGGGGCCGGGGAGCTTTCTTT. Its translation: CASSFGTGGRGAFF. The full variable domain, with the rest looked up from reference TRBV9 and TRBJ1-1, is DSGVTQTPKHLITATGQRVTLRCSPRSGDLSVYWYQQSLDQGLQFLIQYYNGEERAKGNILERFSAQQFPDLHSELNLSSLELGDSALYFCASSFGTGGRGAFFGQGTRLTVV.

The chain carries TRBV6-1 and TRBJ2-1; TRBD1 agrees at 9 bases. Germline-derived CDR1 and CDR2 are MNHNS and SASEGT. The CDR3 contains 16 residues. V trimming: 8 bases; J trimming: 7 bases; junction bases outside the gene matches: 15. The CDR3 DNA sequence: TGTGCCAGCCGCTGGTTTGGGACAGGGAATATTAATGAGCAGTTCTTC. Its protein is CASRWFGTGNINEQFF.

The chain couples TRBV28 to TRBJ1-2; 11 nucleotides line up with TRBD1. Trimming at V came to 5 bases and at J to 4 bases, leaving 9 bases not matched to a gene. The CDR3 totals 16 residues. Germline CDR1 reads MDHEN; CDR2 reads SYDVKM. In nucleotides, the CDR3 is TGTGCCAGCAGTGCAGTCAGGACAGGGGGCGGCTATGGCTACACCTTC. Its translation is CASSAVRTGGGYGYTF.